This T cell receptor beta chain originates from a study of T cell responses to AZD1222 COVID-19 vaccine. Study-level findings and limits: Baseline serostatus was positive in only six AZD1222 recipients. The donor cohort was predominantly white British with a female majority, and clonal diversity may have been underestimated.

This clone has just one count. Its target is not known. This table comes from immunoSEQ multiplex PCR, and its TCRdb copy is limited to in-frame clones, with some not included. The top ten clones hold about 7% of a sample with about 56,000 clones, around nine tenths of them seen once. V was pared by 1 base and J by 0 bases, with 17 bases of the junction left unmatched. CDR3 length: 20 amino acids. The germline V gene encodes CDR1 MGHRA and CDR2 YSYEKL. The TCR sequence derives from an adult who received the AZD1222 COVID-19 vaccine. Source: peripheral blood, taken 28 days after the second AZD1222 dose. The chain uses TRBV4-1 and TRBJ1-2; TRBD1 matches at 7 bases. The CDR3 DNA reads TGCGCCAGCAGCCAAGCGCTACGAGGGTTACGACAGGGAGCTAACTATGGCTACACCTTC. Translated: CASSQALRGLRQGANYGYTF.